The T cell receptor beta chain under discussion was sequenced for a study of shared clonotypes between healthy human individuals. For the study at large: The study used three CD4 naive, three CD4 memory, two CD8 naive and one CD8 memory plate per donor.

Broader study findings: Clonotype sharing across a handful of donors was observed for around 5% of naive CD4 clonotypes. Sampling used blood alone; tissue repertoires probably differ. Relative to clonotypes present in all four donors, those not shared had lower generation probabilities.

In regard to this clone: What it binds is not known.

Deletions cut 2 bases from V and 5 bases from J, with 20 bases between. Germline V gene sequence: CDR1 SGHDT, CDR2 YYEEEE. The CDR3 consists of 16 residues. Sequencing used immunoSEQ multiplex PCR; TCRdb keeps in-frame clones, though not all of them. Of 1.5 million to 2.5 million clones in the sample, about 95% are singletons; the top ten hold roughly 1.2%. As defined, naive CD8 cells were CD45RO-negative and positively selected for CCR7, with terminally differentiated effector memory CD45RA+ cells excluded. This receptor was obtained from a man between 18 and 29 years old in good health. Material for sequencing was naive CD8+ T cells sorted from blood. V and J are TRBV5-6 and TRBJ2-7; weak D call: TRBD1 (7 bases). CDR3 bases: TGTGCCAGCAGCTTCTGGAGGGACAGTATAACCCACGAGCAGTACTTC. Its translation is CASSFWRDSITHEQYF.